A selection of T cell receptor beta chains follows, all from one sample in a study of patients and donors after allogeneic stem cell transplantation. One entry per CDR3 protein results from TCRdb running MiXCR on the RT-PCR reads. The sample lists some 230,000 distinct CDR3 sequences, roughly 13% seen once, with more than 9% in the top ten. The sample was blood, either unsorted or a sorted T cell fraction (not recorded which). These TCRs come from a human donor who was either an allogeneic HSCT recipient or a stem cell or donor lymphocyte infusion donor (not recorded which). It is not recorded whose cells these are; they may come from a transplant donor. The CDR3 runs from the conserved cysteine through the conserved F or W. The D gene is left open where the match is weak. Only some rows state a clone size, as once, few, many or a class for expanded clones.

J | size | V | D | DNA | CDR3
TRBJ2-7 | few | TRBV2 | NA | TGTGCCAGCAGTGAAGGTCGGGAGCTCTCCTACGAGCAGTACTTC | CASSEGRELSYEQYF
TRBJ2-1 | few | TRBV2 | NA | TGTGCCAGCAGTGGGGGTTTCTATGAGCAGTTCTTC | CASSGGFYEQFF
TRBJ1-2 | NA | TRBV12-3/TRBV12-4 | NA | TGTGCCAGCAGTTTAGCCGGTCCTAACTATGGCTACACCTTC | CASSLAGPNYGYTF
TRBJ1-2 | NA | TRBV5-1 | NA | TGCGCCAGCAGCCTGGGGATCAGGCGTAACTATGGCTACACCTTC | CASSLGIRRNYGYTF
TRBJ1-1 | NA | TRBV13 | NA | TGTGCCAGCAGCCGTGGGAGAGGGGCGGCTTTCTTT | CASSRGRGAAFF
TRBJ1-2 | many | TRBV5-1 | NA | TGCGCCAGCAGCTTGGATACGTATGGCTACACCTTC | CASSLDTYGYTF
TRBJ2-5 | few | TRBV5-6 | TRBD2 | TGTGCCAGCAGCTCGGGACTAGCGGGAGGGCCGAGTCGGGAGACCCAGTACTTC | CASSSGLAGGPSRETQYF
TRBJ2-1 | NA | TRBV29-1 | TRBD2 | TGCAGCGTCTCGCCCGGGAGGGCCTCTTACAATGAGCAGTTCTTC | CSVSPGRASYNEQFF
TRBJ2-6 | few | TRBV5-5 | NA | TGTGCCAGCAGCGCCTCAGGGACTGGGGCCAACGTCCTGACTTTC | CASSASGTGANVLTF
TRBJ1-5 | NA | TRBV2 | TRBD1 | TGTGCCAGCAGGCCCCCCGGGACAGCGGATCAGCCCCAGCATTTT | CASRPPGTADQPQHF
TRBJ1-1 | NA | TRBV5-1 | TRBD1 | TGCGCCAGCAGCTTGTCCGGGACAGGGGCCTTTGGAGCTTTCTTT | CASSLSGTGAFGAFF
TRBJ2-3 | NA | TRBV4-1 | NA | TGCGCCAGCAGCCAACTCGACCGGGGTAGAGGGTCAGATACGCAGTATTTT | CASSQLDRGRGSDTQYF
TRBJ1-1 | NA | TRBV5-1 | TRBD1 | TGCGCCAGCAGCCCAGGACAGGGGGCGAACACTGAAGCTTTCTTT | CASSPGQGANTEAFF
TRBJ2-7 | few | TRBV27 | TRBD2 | TGTGCCAGCAGTTCCCTCCTAGCGGGGGGGCCTGGCGAGCAGTACTTC | CASSSLLAGGPGEQYF